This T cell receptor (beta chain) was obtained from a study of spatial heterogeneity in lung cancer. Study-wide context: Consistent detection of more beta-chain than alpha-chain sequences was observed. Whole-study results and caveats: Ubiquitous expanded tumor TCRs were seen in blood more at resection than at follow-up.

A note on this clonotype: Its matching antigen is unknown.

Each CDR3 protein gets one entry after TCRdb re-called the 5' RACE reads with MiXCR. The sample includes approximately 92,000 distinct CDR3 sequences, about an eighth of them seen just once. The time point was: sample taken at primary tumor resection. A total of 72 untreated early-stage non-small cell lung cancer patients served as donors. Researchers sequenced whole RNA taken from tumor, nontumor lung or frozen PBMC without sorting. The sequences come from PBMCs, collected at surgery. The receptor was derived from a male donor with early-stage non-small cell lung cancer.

The CDR3 loop reads CASSLLGQGMTEAFF. The CDR3 DNA reads TGTGCCAGCAGCTTGTTAGGACAGGGGATGACTGAAGCTTTCTTT. V gene TRBV7-2 combines with J gene TRBJ1-1, with TRBD1 matching 9 bases. J lost 5 bases, V lost 3 bases, and 7 bases had no gene match. Germline CDR1 and CDR2: SGHTA and FQGNSA. The CDR3 extends over 15 amino acids.